This T cell receptor beta chain was documented in a study of blood T cell repertoires in COVID-19. Looking at the study overall: Whether acute or convalescent, the COVID-19 samples came from the United States, Italy and Spain. Sample material is recorded as cDNA or gDNA derived from T cells, B-cell-depleted T cells, or PBMCs.

The CDR3 has 17 residues. V gave up 1 base and J gave up 0 bases; unmatched junction bases: 1. CDR1 and CDR2 (germline): LNHDA, SQIVND (reference sequence). Original analysis: Amplifying reference gene primers gave estimates of nucleated cell counts. Sequencing was performed with immunoSEQ multiplex PCR; in TCRdb, only in-frame clones are kept and a portion is missing. The D gene and trimming were derived from the DNA, and the V and J assignments and clone size from that table. The table shows approximately 90,000 clones, with over 65% occurring only once. Material: peripheral blood. The sequence was obtained from a human donor in a cohort sampled during active COVID-19. This chain connects TRBV19 to TRBJ2-6, with 9 positions matching TRBD1. The CDR3 is CASSIVTGGSGANVLTF. CDR3 in DNA: TGTGCCAGTAGTATAGTGACAGGGGGCTCTGGGGCCAACGTCCTGACTTTC.